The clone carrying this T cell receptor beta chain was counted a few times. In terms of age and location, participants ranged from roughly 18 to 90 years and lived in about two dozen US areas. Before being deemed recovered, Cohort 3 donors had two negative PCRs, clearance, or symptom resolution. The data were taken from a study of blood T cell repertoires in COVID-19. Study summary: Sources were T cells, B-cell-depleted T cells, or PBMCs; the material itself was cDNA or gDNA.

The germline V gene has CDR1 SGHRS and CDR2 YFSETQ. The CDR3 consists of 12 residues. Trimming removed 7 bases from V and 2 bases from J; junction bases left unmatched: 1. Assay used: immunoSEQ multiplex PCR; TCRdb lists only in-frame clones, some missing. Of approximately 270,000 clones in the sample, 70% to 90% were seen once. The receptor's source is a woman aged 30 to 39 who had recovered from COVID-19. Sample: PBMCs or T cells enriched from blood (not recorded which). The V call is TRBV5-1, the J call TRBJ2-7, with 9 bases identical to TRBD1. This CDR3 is CASGTGTYEQYF. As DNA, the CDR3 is TGCGCCAGCGGGACAGGGACCTACGAGCAGTACTTC.